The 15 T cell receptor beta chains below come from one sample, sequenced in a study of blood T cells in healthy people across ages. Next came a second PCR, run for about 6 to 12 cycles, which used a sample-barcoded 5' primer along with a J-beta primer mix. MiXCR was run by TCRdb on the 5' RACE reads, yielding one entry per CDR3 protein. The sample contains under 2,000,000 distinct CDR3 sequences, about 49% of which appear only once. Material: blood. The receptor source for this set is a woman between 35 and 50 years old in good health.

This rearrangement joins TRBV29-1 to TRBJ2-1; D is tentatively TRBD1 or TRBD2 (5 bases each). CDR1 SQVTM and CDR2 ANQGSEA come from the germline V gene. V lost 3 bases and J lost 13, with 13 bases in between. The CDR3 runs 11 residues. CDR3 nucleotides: TGCAGCGTTGACTTTGTGGGGACCCAGTTCTTC. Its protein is CSVDFVGTQFF.

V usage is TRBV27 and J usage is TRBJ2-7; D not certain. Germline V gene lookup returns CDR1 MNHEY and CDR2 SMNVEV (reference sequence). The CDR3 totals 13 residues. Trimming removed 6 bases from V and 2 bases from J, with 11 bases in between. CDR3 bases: TGTGCCAGCAGCCCCAACATCGCCTACGAGCAGTACTTC. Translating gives CASSPNIAYEQYF.

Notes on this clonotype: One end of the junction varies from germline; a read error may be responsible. The DNA of the CDR3 is TGTGTCAGCAACACGGGCAGAGCATCCTACGAGCAGTACTTC. This translates into CVSNTGRASYEQYF. V and J are TRBV6-1 and TRBJ2-7; D call uncertain. The CDR3 has 14 residues. The germline CDR1 and CDR2 sequences are MNHNS and SASEGT.

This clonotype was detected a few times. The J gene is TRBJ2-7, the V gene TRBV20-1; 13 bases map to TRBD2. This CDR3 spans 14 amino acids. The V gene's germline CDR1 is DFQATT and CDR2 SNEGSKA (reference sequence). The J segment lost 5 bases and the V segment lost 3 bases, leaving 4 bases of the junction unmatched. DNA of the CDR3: TGCAGTGCTAGGGGACTAGCGGGGCTTGACGAGCAGTACTTC. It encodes CSARGLAGLDEQYF.

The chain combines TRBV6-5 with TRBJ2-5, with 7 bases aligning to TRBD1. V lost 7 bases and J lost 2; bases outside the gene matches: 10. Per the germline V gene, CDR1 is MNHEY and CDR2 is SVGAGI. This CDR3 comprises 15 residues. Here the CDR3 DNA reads TGTGCCAGCATGACTTTGACCAGGGGGCAAGAGACCCAGTACTTC. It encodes CASMTLTRGQETQYF.

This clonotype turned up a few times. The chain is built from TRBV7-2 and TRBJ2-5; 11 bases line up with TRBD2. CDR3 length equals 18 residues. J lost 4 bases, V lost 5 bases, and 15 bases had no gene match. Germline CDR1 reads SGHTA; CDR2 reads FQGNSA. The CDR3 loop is CASSPLAGGALVGETQYF. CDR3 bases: TGTGCCAGCAGCCCTTTAGCGGGGGGGGCTCTAGTTGGAGAGACCCAGTACTTC.

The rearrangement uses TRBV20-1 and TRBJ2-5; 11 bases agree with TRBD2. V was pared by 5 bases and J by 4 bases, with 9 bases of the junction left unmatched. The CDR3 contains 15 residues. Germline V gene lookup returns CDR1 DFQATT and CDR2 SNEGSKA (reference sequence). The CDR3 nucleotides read TGCAGTGCTCACTCCGGTAGCGGGGGGGCAGAGACCCAGTACTTC. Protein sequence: CSAHSGSGGAETQYF.

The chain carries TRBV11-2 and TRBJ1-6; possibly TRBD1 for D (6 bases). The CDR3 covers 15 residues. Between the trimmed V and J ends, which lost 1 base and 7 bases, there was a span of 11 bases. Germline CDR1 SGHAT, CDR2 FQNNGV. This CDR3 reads CASSLVGGQNSPLHF. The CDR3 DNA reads TGTGCCAGCAGCTTAGTGGGGGGGCAGAATTCACCCCTCCACTTT. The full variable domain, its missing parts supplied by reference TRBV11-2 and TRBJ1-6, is EAGVAQSPRYKIIEKRQSVAFWCNPISGHATLYWYQQILGQGPKLLIQFQNNGVVDDSQLPKDRFSAERLKGVDSTLKIQPAKLEDSAVYLCASSLVGGQNSPLHFGNGTRLTVT.

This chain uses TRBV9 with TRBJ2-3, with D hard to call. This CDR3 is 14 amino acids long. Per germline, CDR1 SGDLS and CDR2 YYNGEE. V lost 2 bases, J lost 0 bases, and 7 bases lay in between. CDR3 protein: CASSVLGSTDTQYF. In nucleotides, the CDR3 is TGTGCCAGCAGCGTTCTAGGTAGCACAGATACGCAGTATTTT. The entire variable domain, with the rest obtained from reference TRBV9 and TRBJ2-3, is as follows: DSGVTQTPKHLITATGQRVTLRCSPRSGDLSVYWYQQSLDQGLQFLIQYYNGEERAKGNILERFSAQQFPDLHSELNLSSLELGDSALYFCASSVLGSTDTQYFGPGTRLTVL.

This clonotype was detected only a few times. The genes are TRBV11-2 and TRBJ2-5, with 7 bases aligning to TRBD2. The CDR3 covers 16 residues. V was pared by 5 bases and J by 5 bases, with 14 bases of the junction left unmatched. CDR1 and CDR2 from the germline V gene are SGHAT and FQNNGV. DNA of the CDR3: TGTGCCAGCAGCGCCAACCTCGGAGCGGGGTCTGAGACCCAGTACTTC. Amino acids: CASSANLGAGSETQYF.

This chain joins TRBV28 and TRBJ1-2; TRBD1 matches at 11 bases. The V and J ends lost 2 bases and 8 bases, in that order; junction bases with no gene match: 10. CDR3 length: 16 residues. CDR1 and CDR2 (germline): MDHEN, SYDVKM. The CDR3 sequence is CASSLLPSGTGGGYTF. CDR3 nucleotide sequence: TGTGCCAGCAGTTTACTACCCTCCGGGACAGGGGGAGGCTACACCTTC.

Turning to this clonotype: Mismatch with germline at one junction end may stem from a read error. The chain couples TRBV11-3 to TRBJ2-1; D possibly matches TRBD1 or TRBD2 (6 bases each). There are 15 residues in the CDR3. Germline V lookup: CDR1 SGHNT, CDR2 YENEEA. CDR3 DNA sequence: TGTGCCAGCAGCCAACAGGGAGGCTCCTACAAGGAGCAGTTCTTC. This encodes CASSQQGGSYKEQFF.

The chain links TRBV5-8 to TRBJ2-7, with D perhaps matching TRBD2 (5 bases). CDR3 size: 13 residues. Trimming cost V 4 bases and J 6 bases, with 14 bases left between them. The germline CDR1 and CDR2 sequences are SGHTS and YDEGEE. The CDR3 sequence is CASSPSSAREQYF. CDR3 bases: TGTGCCAGCAGCCCTAGTAGCGCCCGCGAGCAGTACTTC. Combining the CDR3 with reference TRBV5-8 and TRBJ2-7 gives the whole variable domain EAGVTQSPTHLIKTRGQQATLRCSPISGHTSVYWYQQALGLGLQFLLWYDEGEERNRGNFPPRFSGRQFPNYSSELNVNALELEDSALYLCASSPSSAREQYFGPGTRLTVT.

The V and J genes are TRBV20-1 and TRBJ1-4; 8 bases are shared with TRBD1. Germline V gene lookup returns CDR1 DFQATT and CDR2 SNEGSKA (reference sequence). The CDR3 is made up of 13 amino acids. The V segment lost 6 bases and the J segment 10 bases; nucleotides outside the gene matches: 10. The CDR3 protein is CSAKQGERGKLFF. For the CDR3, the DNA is TGCAGTGCGAAACAGGGGGAGAGGGGAAAACTGTTTTTT.

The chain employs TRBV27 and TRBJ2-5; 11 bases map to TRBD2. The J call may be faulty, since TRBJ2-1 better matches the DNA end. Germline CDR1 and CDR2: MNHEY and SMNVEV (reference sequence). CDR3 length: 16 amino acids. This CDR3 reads CASSTLAGGPQETQFF. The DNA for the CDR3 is TGTGCCAGCAGTACCCTAGCGGGGGGTCCCCAAGAGACCCAGTTCTTC.